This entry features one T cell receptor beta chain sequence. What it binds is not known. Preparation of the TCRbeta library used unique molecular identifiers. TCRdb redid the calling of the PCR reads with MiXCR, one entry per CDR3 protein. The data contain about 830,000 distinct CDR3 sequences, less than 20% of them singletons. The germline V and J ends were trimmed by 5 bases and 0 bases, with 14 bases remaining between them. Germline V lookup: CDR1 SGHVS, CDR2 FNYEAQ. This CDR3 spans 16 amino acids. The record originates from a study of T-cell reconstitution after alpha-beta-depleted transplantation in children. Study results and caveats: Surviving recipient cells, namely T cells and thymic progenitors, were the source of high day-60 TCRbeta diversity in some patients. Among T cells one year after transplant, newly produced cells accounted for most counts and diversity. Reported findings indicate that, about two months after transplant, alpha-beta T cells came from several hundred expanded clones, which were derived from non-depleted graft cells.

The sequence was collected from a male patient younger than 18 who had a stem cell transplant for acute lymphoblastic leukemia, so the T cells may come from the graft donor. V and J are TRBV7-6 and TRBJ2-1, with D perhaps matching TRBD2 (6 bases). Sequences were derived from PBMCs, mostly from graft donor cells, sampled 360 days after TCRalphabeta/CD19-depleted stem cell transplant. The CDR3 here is CASSKPRGSSYNEQFF. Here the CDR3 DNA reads TGTGCCAGCAGCAAACCCCGGGGGAGCTCCTACAATGAGCAGTTCTTC.